This T cell receptor beta chain originates from a study of T-cell reconstitution after alpha-beta-depleted transplantation in children. Trimming shortened V by 0 bases and J by 5 bases, and 7 bases separated the two germline ends. CDR3 length: 13 residues. Germline V gene sequence: CDR1 SGHKS, CDR2 YYEKEE (reference sequence). TCRbeta library construction was performed incorporating unique molecular identifiers. TCRdb independently ran MiXCR on the PCR reads; one entry per CDR3 protein. This sample yields about half a million distinct CDR3 sequences, of which roughly an eighth are seen a single time; over 5.5% belongs to the top ten. This clonotype was counted at least ten times.

V usage is TRBV5-5 and J usage is TRBJ2-3; D is unclear. Sequencing used PBMCs from the stem cell graft donor, obtained from the stem cell graft. The clonotype originates from a human donor who donated a stem cell graft to a child with combined immunodeficiency. CDR3 sequence reads: CASSLAAGDTQYF. CDR3 coding DNA: TGTGCCAGCAGCTTGGCGGCCGGAGATACGCAGTATTTT. The whole variable domain, filled in from reference TRBV5-5 and TRBJ2-3, reads DAGVTQSPTHLIKTRGQQVTLRCSPISGHKSVSWYQQVLGQGPQFIFQYYEKEERGRGNFPDRFSARQFPNYSSELNVNALLLGDSALYLCASSLAAGDTQYFGPGTRLTVL.